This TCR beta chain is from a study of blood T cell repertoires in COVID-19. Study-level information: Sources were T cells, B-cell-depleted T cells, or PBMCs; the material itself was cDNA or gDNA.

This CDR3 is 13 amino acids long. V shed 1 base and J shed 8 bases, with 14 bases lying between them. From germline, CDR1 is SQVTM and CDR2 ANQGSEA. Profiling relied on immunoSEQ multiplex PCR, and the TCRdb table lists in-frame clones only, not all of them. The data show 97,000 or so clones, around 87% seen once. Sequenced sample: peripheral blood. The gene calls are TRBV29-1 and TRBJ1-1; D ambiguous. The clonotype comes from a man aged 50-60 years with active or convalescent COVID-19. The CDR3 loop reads CSVEVTRELEAFF. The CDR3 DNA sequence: TGCAGCGTTGAAGTAACACGGGAATTGGAAGCTTTCTTT.